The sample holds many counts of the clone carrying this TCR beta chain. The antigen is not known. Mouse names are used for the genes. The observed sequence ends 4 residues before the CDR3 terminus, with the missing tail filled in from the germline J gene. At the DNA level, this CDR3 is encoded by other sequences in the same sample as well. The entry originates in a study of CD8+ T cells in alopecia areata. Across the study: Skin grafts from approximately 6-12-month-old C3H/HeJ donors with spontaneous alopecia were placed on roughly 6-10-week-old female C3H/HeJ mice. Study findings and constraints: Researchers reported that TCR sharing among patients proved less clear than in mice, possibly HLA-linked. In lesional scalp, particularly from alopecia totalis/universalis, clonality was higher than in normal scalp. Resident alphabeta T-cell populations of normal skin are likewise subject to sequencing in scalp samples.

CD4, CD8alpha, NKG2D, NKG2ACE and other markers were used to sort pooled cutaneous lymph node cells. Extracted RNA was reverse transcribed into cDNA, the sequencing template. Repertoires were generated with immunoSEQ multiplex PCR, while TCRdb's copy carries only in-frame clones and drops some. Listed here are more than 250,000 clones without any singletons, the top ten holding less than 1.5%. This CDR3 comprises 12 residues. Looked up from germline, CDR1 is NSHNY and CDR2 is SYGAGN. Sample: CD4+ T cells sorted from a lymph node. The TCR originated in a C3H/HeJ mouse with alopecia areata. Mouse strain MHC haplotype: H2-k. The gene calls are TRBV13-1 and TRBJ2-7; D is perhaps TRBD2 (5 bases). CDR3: CASSDVGDEQYF. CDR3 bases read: TGTGCCAGCAGTGATGTTGGGGAT.